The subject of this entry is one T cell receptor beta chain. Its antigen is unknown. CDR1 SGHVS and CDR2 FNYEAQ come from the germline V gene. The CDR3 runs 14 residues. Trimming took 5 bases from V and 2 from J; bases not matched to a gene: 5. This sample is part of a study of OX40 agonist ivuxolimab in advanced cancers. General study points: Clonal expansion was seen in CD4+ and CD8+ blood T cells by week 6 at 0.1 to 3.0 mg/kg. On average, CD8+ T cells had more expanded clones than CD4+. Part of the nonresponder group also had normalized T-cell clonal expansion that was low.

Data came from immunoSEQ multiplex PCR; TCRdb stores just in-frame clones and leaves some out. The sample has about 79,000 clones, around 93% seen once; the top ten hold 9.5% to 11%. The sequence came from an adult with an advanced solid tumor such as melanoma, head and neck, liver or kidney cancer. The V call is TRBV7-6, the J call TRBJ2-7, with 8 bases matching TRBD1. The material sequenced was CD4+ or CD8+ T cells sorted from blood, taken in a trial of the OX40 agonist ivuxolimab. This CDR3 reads CASSPGTGTYEQYF. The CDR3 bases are TGTGCCAGCAGCCCCGGGACAGGAACCTACGAGCAGTACTTC.